A selection of T cell receptor beta chains follows, all from one sample in a study of blood T cells in healthy people across ages. TCRdb fed the 5' RACE reads into MiXCR, producing one record per CDR3 protein. This sample has some 900,000 distinct CDR3 sequences, with under 50% found just once. What was sequenced was blood. The receptors here all came from a young man in good health. CDR3s include the opening cysteine and the closing phenylalanine or tryptophan. D genes are given only for firm matches. Clone size appears in some rows only: once, few, many, or a class for an expanded clone.

>.|TRBV12-3/TRBV12-4|.|TRBJ2-7
CASSLRRYEQYF
TGTGCCAGCAGTTTAAGGAGGTACGAGCAGTACTTC
>TRBD1|TRBV2|.|TRBJ1-5
CASRTGTFGNQPQHF
TGTGCCAGCAGGACAGGGACCTTTGGCAATCAGCCCCAGCATTTT
>.|TRBV25-1|.|TRBJ2-1
CASSEWGGPYNEQFF
TGTGCCAGCAGTGAATGGGGCGGGCCCTACAATGAGCAGTTCTTC
>.|TRBV3-1|few|TRBJ1-2
CASSAYGEGGYTF
TGTGCCAGCAGCGCATATGGGGAGGGTGGCTACACCTTC
>.|TRBV20-1|.|TRBJ2-5
CSATHQGRIQETQYF
TGCAGTGCTACTCATCAGGGACGGATCCAAGAGACCCAGTACTTC
>TRBD1|TRBV19|.|TRBJ1-2
CASSRQGVRSYGYTF
TGTGCCAGTAGTCGACAGGGGGTAAGAAGCTATGGCTACACCTTC
>TRBD2|TRBV7-2|few|TRBJ2-3
CASSKTLLAGGRDTQYF
TGTGCCAGCAGCAAGACCCTACTAGCGGGGGGGAGAGATACGCAGTATTTT
>TRBD1|TRBV9|.|TRBJ2-2
CASSVVKGQTGAGELFF
TGTGCCAGCAGCGTAGTAAAGGGACAGACTGGGGCCGGGGAGCTGTTTTTT
>TRBD1|TRBV4-3|.|TRBJ2-7
CASSPEDRGLYEQYF
TGCGCCAGCAGCCCGGAAGACAGGGGTCTTTACGAGCAGTACTTC
>TRBD2|TRBV20-1|.|TRBJ2-3
CSASDTSGVSTDTQYF
TGCAGTGCTAGCGATACTAGCGGAGTAAGCACAGATACGCAGTATTTT
>TRBD1|TRBV7-9|few|TRBJ2-7
CASSLYPGQGAYEQYF
TGTGCCAGCAGCTTATACCCCGGACAGGGGGCTTACGAGCAGTACTTC
>TRBD1|TRBV4-3|few|TRBJ1-2
CASSQDWDSFYGYTF
TGCGCCAGCAGCCAAGATTGGGACAGCTTCTATGGCTACACCTTC
>.|TRBV12-3/TRBV12-4|few|TRBJ2-2
CASSVPWGTGELFF
TGTGCCAGCAGTGTACCCTGGGGAACCGGGGAGCTGTTTTTT
>.|TRBV5-1|few|TRBJ2-5
CASSLAGLEYF
TGCGCCAGCAGCTTGGCGGGCCTTGAGTACTTC
>TRBD1|TRBV10-3|.|TRBJ1-2
CAITATGEIYGYTF
TGTGCCATCACCGCGACAGGGGAGATCTATGGCTACACCTTC
>TRBD1|TRBV25-1|.|TRBJ2-5
CASRLEGAVQETQYF
TGTGCCAGCAGGCTAGAGGGGGCAGTTCAAGAGACCCAGTACTTC
>.|TRBV4-2|few|TRBJ2-7
CASSQETAPYEQYF
TGTGCCAGCAGCCAAGAAACCGCACCCTACGAGCAGTACTTC
>.|TRBV4-1|few|TRBJ2-7
CASSQDPGRRYEQYF
TGCGCCAGCAGCCAAGATCCGGGCAGACGCTACGAGCAGTACTTC
>.|TRBV4-3|few|TRBJ1-4
CASSQDWEEKLFF
TGCGCCAGCAGCCAAGATTGGGAGGAAAAACTGTTTTTT
>.|TRBV4-1|.|TRBJ2-3
CASSQDGGTQYF
TGCGCCAGCAGCCAAGATGGGGGCACGCAGTATTTT